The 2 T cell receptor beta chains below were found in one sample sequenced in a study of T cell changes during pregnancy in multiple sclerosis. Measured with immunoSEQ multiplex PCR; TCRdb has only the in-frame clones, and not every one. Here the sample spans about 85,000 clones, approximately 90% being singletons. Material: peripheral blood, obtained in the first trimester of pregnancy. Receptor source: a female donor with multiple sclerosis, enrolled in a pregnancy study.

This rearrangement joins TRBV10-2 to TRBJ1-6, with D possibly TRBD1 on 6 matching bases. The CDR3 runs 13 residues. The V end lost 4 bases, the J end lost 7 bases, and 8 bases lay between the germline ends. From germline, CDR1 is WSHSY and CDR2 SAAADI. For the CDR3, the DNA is TGCGCCAGCAGTGGAGGGGGAAATTCACCCCTCCACTTT. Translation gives CASSGGGNSPLHF.

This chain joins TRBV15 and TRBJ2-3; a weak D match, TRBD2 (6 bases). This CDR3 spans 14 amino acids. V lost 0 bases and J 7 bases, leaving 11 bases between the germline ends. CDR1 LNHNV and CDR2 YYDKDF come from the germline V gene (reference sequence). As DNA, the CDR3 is TGTGCCACCAGCAGAGATCAGGACTACTATACGCAGTATTTT. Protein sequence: CATSRDQDYYTQYF. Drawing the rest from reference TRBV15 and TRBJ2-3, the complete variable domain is DAMVIQNPRYQVTQFGKPVTLSCSQTLNHNVMYWYQQKSSQAPKLLFHYYDKDFNNEADTPDNFQSRRPNTSFCFLDIRSPGLGDTAMYLCATSRDQDYYTQYFGPGTRLTVL.